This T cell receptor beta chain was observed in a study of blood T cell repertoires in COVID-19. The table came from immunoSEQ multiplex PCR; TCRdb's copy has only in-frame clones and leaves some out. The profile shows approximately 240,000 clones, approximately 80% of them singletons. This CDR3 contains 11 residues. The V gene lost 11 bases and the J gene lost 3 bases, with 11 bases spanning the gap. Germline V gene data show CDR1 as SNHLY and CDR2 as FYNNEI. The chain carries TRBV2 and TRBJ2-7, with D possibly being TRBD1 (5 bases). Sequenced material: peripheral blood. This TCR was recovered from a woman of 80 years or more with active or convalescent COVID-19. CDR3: CAGEGDYEQYF. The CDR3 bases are TGTGCCGGCGAAGGGGACTACGAGCAGTACTTC.